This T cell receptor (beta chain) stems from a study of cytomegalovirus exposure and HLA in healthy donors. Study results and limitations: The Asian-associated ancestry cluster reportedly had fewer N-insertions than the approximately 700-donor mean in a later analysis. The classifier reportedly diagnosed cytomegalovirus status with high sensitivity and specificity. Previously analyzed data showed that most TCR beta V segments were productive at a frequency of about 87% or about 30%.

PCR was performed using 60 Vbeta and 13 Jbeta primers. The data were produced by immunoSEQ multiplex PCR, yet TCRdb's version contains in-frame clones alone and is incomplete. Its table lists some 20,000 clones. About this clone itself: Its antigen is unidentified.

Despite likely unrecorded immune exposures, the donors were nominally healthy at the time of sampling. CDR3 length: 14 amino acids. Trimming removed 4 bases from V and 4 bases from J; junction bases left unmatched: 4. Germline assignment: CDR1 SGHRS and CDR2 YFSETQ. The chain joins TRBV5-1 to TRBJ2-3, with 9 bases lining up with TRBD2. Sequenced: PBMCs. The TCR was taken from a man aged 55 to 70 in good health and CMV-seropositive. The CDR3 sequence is CASSGGRGADTQYF. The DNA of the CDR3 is TGCGCCAGCAGCGGCGGGAGGGGCGCAGATACGCAGTATTTT.